This T cell receptor beta chain was retrieved from a study of molecular identifiers for immune sequencing clone quantification. Overall study results and limits: In naive cells, under 1% of molecules belonged to clones above 20 RNA copies, against over 99% in effector cells.

CDR1 and CDR2 (germline): MNHEY, SMNVEV (reference sequence). CDR3 length: 16 residues. Trimming took off 2 bases at V and 6 bases at J, with 18 bases between the two ends. Isolation of naive CD8 T cells was achieved by sorting on a CD8+CD4-CCR7+CD45RA+ phenotype. Each CDR3 protein is one row after TCRdb ran MiXCR on the PCR reads. The data show around 320,000 distinct CDR3 sequences, roughly a quarter seen once. In this sample, this clonotype turned up once. Its antigen is as yet unknown. The clonotype originates from a human donor in good health. Some libraries in this study had Jurkat cell RNA spiked in. Sequencing was carried out using naive CD8+ T cells from blood, with Jurkat cell RNA spiked in. Subset described: FACS-sorted CD8+CD4-CCR7+CD45RA+ naive T cells. The chain links TRBV27 to TRBJ2-3; weak D call: TRBD2 (5 bases). The DNA for the CDR3 is TGTGCCAGCAGTTTAACACCCTTGGGGAGAAGGGATACGCAGTATTTT. This translates into CASSLTPLGRRDTQYF.